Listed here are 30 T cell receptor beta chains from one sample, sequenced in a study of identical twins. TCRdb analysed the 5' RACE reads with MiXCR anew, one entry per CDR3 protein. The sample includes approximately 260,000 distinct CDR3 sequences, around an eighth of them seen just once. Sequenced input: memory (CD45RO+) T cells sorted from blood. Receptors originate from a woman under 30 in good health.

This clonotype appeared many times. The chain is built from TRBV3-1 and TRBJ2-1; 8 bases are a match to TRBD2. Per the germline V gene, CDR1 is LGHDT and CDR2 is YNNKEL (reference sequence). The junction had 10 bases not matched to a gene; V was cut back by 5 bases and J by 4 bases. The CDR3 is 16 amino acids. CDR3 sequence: CASSNEPSGFYNEQFF. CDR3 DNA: TGTGCCAGCAGCAACGAACCTAGCGGGTTTTACAATGAGCAGTTCTTC.

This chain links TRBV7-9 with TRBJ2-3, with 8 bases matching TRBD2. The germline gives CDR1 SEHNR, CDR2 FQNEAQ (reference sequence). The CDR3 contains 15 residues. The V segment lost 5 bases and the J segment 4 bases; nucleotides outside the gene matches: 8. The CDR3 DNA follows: TGTGCCAGCAGCCGCTCGGGGGGGTCGGCAGATACGCAGTATTTT. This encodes CASSRSGGSADTQYF.

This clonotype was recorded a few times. The CDR3 sequence is CASSLSLGSPVSETQYF. The DNA of the CDR3 is TGTGCCAGCAGCTTATCCTTAGGGAGCCCTGTCTCGGAGACCCAGTACTTC. This chain links TRBV11-2 with TRBJ2-5, with D possibly matching TRBD2 (5 bases). Per the germline V gene, CDR1 is SGHAT and CDR2 is FQNNGV. Trimming cost V 2 bases and J 5 bases, with 21 bases left between them. This CDR3 comprises 17 residues. Variable domain in full (rest from reference TRBV11-2 and TRBJ2-5): EAGVAQSPRYKIIEKRQSVAFWCNPISGHATLYWYQQILGQGPKLLIQFQNNGVVDDSQLPKDRFSAERLKGVDSTLKIQPAKLEDSAVYLCASSLSLGSPVSETQYFGPGTRLLVL.

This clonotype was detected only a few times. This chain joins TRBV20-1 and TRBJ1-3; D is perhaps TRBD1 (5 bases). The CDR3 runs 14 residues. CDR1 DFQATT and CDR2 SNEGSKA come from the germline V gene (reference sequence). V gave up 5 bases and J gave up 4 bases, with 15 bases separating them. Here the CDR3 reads CSAPWDRRGNTIYF. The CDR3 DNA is TGCAGTGCTCCATGGGACCGTCGCGGAAACACCATATATTTT.

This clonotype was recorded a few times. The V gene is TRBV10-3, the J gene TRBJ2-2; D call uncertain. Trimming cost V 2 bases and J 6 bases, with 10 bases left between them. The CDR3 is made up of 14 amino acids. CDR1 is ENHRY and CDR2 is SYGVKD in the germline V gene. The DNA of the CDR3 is TGTGCCATCAGTGAGGCAGGACGCTCCGGGGAGCTGTTTTTT. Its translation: CAISEAGRSGELFF.

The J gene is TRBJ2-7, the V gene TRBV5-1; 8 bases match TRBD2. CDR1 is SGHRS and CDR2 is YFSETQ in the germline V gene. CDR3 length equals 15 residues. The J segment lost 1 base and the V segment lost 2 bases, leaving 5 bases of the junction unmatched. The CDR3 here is CASSFSASGSYEQYF. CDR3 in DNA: TGCGCCAGCAGCTTCTCGGCTAGCGGGTCCTACGAGCAGTACTTC. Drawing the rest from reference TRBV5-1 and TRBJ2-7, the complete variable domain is KAGVTQTPRYLIKTRGQQVTLSCSPISGHRSVSWYQQTPGQGLQFLFEYFSETQRNKGNFPGRFSGRQFSNSRSEMNVSTLELGDSALYLCASSFSASGSYEQYFGPGTRLTVT.

As DNA, the CDR3 is TGTGCCAGCAGTTACGGGCCGAACCCCGACAATGAGCAGTTCTTC. Its translation: CASSYGPNPDNEQFF. The rearrangement joins TRBV6-5 to TRBJ2-1; no firm D call. CDR3 length: 15 amino acids. Trimming removed 2 bases from V and 5 bases from J, with 13 bases in between. CDR1 and CDR2 from the germline V gene are MNHEY and SVGAGI.

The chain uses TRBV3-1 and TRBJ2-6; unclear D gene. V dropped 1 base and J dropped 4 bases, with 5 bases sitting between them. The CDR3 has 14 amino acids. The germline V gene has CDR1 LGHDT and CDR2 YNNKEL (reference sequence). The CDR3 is CASSQGTGANVLTF. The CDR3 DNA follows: TGTGCCAGCAGCCAAGGAACCGGGGCCAACGTCCTGACTTTC.

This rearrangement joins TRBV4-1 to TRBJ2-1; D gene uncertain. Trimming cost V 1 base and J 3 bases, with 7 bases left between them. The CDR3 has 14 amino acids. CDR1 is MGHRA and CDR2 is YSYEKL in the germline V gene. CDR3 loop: CASSQGPDYNEQFF. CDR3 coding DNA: TGCGCCAGCAGCCAAGGGCCTGACTACAATGAGCAGTTCTTC.

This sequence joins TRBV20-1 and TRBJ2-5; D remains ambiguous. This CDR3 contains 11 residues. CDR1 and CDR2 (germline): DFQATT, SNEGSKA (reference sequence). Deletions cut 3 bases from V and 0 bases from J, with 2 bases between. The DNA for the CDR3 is TGCAGTGCTAGCAACCAAGAGACCCAGTACTTC. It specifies CSASNQETQYF.

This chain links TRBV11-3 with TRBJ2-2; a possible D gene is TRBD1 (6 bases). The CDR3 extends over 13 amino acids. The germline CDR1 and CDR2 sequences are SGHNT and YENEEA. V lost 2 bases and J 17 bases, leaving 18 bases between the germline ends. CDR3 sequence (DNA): TGTGCCAGCAGCTTACTCCGGGACACCCATCCCTTTTTT. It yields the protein CASSLLRDTHPFF.

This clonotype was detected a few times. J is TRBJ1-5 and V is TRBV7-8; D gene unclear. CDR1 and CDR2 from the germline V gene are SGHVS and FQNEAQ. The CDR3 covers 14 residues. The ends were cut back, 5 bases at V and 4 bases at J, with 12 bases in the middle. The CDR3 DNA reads TGTGCCAGCAGCCGGCCGGGCACAAATCAGCCCCAGCATTTT. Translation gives CASSRPGTNQPQHF.

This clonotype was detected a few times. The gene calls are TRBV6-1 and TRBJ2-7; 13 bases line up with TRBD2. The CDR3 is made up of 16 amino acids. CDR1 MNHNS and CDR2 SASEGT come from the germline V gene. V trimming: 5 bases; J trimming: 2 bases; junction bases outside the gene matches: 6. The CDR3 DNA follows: TGTGCCAGCAGTCGGACTAGCGGGAGTAGTCCCTACGAGCAGTACTTC. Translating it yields CASSRTSGSSPYEQYF.

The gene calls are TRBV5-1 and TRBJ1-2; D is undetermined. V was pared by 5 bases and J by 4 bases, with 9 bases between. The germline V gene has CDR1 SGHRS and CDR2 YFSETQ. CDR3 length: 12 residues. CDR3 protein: CASRAMSYGYTF. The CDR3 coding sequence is TGCGCCAGCAGAGCCATGTCCTATGGCTACACCTTC.

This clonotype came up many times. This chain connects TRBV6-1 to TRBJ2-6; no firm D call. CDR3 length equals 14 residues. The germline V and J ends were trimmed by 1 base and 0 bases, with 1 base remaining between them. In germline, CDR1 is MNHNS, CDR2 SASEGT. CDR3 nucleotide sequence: TGTGCCAGCAGTGAAGTCTCTGGGGCCAACGTCCTGACTTTC. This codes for CASSEVSGANVLTF.

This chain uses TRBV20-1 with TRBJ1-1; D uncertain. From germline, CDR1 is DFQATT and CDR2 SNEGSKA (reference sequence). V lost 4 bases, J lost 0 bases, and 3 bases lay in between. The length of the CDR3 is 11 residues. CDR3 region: CSANMNTEAFF. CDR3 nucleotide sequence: TGCAGTGCTAATATGAACACTGAAGCTTTCTTT.

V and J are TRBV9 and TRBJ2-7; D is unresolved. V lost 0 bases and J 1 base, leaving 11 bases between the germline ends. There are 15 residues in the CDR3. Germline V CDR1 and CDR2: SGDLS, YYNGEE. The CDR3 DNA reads TGTGCCAGCAGCGTAGGTGGTCCCTTTTCCTACGAGCAGTACTTC. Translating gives CASSVGGPFSYEQYF.

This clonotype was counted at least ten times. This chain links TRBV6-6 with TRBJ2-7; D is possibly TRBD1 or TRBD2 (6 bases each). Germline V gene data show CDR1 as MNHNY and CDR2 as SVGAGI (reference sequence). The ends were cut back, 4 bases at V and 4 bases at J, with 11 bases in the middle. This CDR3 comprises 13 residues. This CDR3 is CASSFRGLYEQYF. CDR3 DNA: TGTGCCAGCAGTTTCCGGGGGCTATACGAGCAGTACTTC.

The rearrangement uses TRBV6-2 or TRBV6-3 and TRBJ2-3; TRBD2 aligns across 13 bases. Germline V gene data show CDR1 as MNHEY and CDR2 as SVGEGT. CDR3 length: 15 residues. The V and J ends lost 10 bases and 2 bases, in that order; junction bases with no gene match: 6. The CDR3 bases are TGTGCCACCACTAGCGGGGGGGCAAACACAGATACGCAGTATTTT. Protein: CATTSGGANTDTQYF.

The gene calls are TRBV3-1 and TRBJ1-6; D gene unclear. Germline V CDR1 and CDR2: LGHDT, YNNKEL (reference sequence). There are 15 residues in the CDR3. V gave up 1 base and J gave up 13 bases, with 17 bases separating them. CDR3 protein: CASSQGGAGQYPLHF. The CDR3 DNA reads TGTGCCAGCAGCCAAGGAGGAGCGGGCCAATATCCCCTCCACTTT.

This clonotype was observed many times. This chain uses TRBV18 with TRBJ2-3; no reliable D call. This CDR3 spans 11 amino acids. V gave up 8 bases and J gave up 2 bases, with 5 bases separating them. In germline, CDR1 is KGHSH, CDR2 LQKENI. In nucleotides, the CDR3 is TGTGCCAGCAGCCCCACAGATACGCAGTATTTT. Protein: CASSPTDTQYF.

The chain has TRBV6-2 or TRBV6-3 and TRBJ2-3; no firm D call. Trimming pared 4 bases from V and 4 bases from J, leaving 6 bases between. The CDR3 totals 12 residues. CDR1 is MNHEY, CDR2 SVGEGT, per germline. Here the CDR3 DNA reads TGTGCCAGCAGTTTCAACGCAGATACGCAGTATTTT. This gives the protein CASSFNADTQYF.

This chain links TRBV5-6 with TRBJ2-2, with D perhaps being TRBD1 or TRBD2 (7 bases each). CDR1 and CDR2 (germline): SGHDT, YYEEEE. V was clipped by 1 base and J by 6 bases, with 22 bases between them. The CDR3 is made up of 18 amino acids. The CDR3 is CASSLLRQGGVRPGELFF. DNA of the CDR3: TGTGCCAGCAGCTTGCTTCGACAGGGAGGGGTTCGACCCGGGGAGCTGTTTTTT.

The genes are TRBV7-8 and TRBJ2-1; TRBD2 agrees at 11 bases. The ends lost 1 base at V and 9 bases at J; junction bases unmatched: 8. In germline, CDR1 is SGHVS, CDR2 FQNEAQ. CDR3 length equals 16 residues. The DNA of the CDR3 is TGTGCCAGCAGCTTAGGTGCTAGCGGGGGGTCTGGTGAGCAGTTCTTC. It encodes CASSLGASGGSGEQFF.

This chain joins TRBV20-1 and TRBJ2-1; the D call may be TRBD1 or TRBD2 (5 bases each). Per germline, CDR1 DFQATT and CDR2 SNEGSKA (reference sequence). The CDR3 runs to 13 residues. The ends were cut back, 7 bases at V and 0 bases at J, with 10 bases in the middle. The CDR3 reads CSGGASSYNEQFF. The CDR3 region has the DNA TGCAGTGGAGGGGCTAGCTCCTACAATGAGCAGTTCTTC.

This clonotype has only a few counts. CDR3 residues: CASSLLGTSYEQYF. The DNA of the CDR3 is TGTGCCAGCAGTTTATTGGGGACTAGCTACGAGCAGTACTTC. The rearrangement uses TRBV12-3 or TRBV12-4 and TRBJ2-7; 8 nucleotides align to TRBD2. Trimming cost V 2 bases and J 3 bases; bases outside gene matches: 3. This CDR3 spans 14 amino acids.

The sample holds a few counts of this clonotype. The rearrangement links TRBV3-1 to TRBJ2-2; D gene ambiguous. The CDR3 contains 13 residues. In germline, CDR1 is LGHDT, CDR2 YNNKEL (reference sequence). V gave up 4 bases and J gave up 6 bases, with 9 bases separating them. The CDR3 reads CASSPLVPGELFF. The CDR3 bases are TGTGCCAGCAGCCCTCTAGTTCCCGGGGAGCTGTTTTTT.

CDR3: CASSRTSGAFQRAQETQYF. The CDR3 bases are TGTGCCAGCAGCCGGACTAGCGGTGCCTTTCAGAGAGCTCAAGAGACCCAGTACTTC. The V gene is TRBV2, the J gene TRBJ2-5; 10 bases fit TRBD2. Trimming took 6 bases from V and 2 from J; bases not matched to a gene: 18. Looked up from germline, CDR1 is SNHLY and CDR2 is FYNNEI. The CDR3 covers 19 residues.

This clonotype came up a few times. The CDR3 is CSAGDPETQYF. CDR3 nucleotides: TGCAGTGCTGGGGATCCAGAGACCCAGTACTTC. The rearrangement joins TRBV20-1 to TRBJ2-5; no clear D gene. Germline loops: CDR1 DFQATT, CDR2 SNEGSKA (reference sequence). V lost 5 bases, J lost 4 bases, and 8 bases lay in between. There are 11 residues in the CDR3.

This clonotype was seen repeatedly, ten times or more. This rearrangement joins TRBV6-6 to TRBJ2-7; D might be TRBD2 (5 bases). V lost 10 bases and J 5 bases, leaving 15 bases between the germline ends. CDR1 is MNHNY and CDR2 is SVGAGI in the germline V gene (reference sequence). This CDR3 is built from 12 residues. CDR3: CATGRSGDEQYF. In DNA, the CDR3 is TGTGCCACAGGAAGGAGCGGCGACGAGCAGTACTTC.